The 17 T cell receptor beta chains reported below all come from one sample, sequenced in a study of CD8 T cells in Susac syndrome. Roughly 0.45 to 1 ug RNA was reverse transcribed with random hexamers. From the immunoSEQ multiplex PCR reads, TCRdb called clonotypes with MiXCR, one entry per CDR3 protein. The table includes about 57,000 distinct CDR3 sequences, just over 90% detected once. Sequencing was done on a sample of CD8+ T cells from PBMCs. The source of these receptors is a human donor with multiple sclerosis.

This sequence joins TRBV30 and TRBJ2-7, with TRBD2 identical over 9 bases. CDR1 and CDR2 from the germline V gene are GTSNPN and SVGIG (reference sequence). The CDR3 loop spans 14 amino acids. J gave up 3 bases and V 4 bases, and 7 bases lay outside the gene matches. The CDR3 sequence: CAWKGLRGGYEQYF. CDR3 coding DNA: TGTGCCTGGAAAGGTCTGCGGGGGGGCTACGAGCAGTACTTC.

The chain uses TRBV7-2 and TRBJ2-7; D might be TRBD2 (5 bases). The ends were cut back, 1 base at V and 0 bases at J, with 16 bases in the middle. The CDR3 loop spans 17 amino acids. Germline V gene lookup returns CDR1 SGHTA and CDR2 FQGNSA. The CDR3 sequence: CASSLVDALAYSYEQYF. CDR3 DNA sequence: TGTGCCAGCAGCTTAGTGGACGCTCTAGCATACTCCTACGAGCAGTACTTC.

This clonotype was detected only once. The chain recombines TRBV6-4 with TRBJ2-1; D might be TRBD2 (6 bases). V lost 6 bases and J lost 13, with 19 bases in between. The CDR3 extends over 13 amino acids. Germline V gene lookup returns CDR1 MRHNA and CDR2 SNTAGT. This CDR3 is CASSRLVEGRQFF. The CDR3 DNA is TGTGCCAGCAGCCGACTAGTAGAGGGGCGACAGTTCTTC.

This rearrangement joins TRBV25-1 to TRBJ1-2; D unresolved. This CDR3 contains 15 residues. Trimming took off 6 bases at V and 7 bases at J, with 21 bases between the two ends. Per the germline V gene, CDR1 is MGHDK and CDR2 is SYGVNS. CDR3 amino acids: CASSNQDGAVSGYTF. The CDR3 DNA follows: TGTGCCAGCAGCAATCAAGACGGTGCGGTGAGTGGCTACACCTTC.

The V and J genes are TRBV9 and TRBJ2-3, with a tentative D call TRBD1 (6 bases). Germline CDR1 and CDR2: SGDLS and YYNGEE. The CDR3 totals 15 residues. Trimming took 2 bases from V and 3 from J, leaving 13 bases between them. In DNA form, the CDR3 reads TGTGCCAGCAGCGTCCAACAGGGTACGACAGATACGCAGTATTTT. This codes for CASSVQQGTTDTQYF.

The chain links TRBV5-6 to TRBJ2-7; D possibly corresponds to TRBD1 (5 bases). Germline-derived CDR1 and CDR2 are SGHDT and YYEEEE. Between the trimmed V and J ends, which lost 2 bases and 3 bases, there was a span of 6 bases. The length of the CDR3 is 12 residues. The CDR3 loop is CASSFDSYEQYF. CDR3 sequence (DNA): TGTGCCAGCAGCTTCGACAGCTACGAGCAGTACTTC.

V usage is TRBV2 and J usage is TRBJ2-1; TRBD2 aligns across 7 bases. The CDR3 loop spans 15 amino acids. V lost 10 bases, J lost 4 bases, and 13 bases stayed unmatched. Germline V gives CDR1 SNHLY, CDR2 FYNNEI. CDR3 in amino acids: CAIPSRGGNYNEQFF. CDR3 nucleotide sequence: TGTGCCATCCCTTCCCGCGGGGGTAATTACAATGAGCAGTTCTTC.

The chain employs TRBV7-2 and TRBJ2-5; TRBD1 or TRBD2 may be the D gene (5 bases each). Trimming cost V 2 bases and J 13 bases, with 20 bases left between them. This CDR3 has 14 amino acids. The germline V gene has CDR1 SGHTA and CDR2 FQGNSA. The CDR3 DNA reads as TGTGCCAGCAGCTTAAGGGGACCTACTGACCCTTCGTACTTC. Translated, it gives CASSLRGPTDPSYF.

The V call is TRBV20-1, the J call TRBJ1-2; TRBD1 aligns across 8 bases. The germline CDR1 and CDR2 sequences are DFQATT and SNEGSKA (reference sequence). The J segment lost 7 bases and the V segment lost 1 base, leaving 11 bases of the junction unmatched. The CDR3 sequence is 15 residues long. This chain's CDR3 is CSARGTGPLRGGYTF. CDR3 DNA sequence: TGCAGTGCTAGAGGGACAGGGCCCCTTCGGGGTGGCTACACCTTC.

V gene TRBV4-3 combines with J gene TRBJ2-6; D might be TRBD2 (6 bases). From germline, CDR1 is LGHNA and CDR2 YSLEER. The CDR3 spans 17 residues. V was clipped by 3 bases and J by 0 bases, with 12 bases between them. CDR3 coding DNA: TGCGCCAGCAGCCAGTCGGACGGGGGCTCTGGGGCCAACGTCCTGACTTTC. Its protein is CASSQSDGGSGANVLTF.

This chain uses TRBV13 with TRBJ1-5, with 9 bases lining up with TRBD1. Germline lookup yields CDR1 PRHDT and CDR2 FYEKMQ (reference sequence). The CDR3 extends over 15 amino acids. The V segment lost 4 bases and the J segment 1 base; nucleotides outside the gene matches: 2. The CDR3 DNA sequence: TGTGCCAGCAGCTCGGGGACAGGGAGCAATCAGCCCCAGCATTTT. This sequence encodes CASSSGTGSNQPQHF.

The chain has TRBV4-3 and TRBJ2-3, with D possibly TRBD2 on 7 matching bases. CDR1 and CDR2 (germline): LGHNA, YSLEER. This CDR3 comprises 17 residues. The V end lost 0 bases, the J end lost 1 base, and 14 bases lay between the germline ends. CDR3 in amino acids: CASSQDVRGGGTDTQYF. As DNA, the CDR3 is TGCGCCAGCAGCCAAGATGTAAGGGGGGGAGGCACAGATACGCAGTATTTT.

The genes are TRBV30 and TRBJ2-1; D is unresolved. CDR3 length equals 16 residues. Germline CDR1 GTSNPN, CDR2 SVGIG (reference sequence). V was clipped by 0 bases and J by 1 base, with 13 bases between them. CDR3 region: CAWSVIMDGSYNEQFF. CDR3 coding DNA: TGTGCCTGGAGTGTAATCATGGACGGGTCCTACAATGAGCAGTTCTTC. Full variable domain (missing parts from reference TRBV30 and TRBJ2-1): SQTIHQWPATLVQPVGSPLSLECTVEGTSNPNLYWYRQAAGRGLQLLFYSVGIGQISSEVPQNLSASRPQDRQFILSSKKLLLSDSGFYLCAWSVIMDGSYNEQFFGPGTRLTVL.

This clonotype showed up just a few times. The chain has TRBV27 and TRBJ2-1, with 9 bases aligning to TRBD2. The CDR3 extends over 15 amino acids. V shed 4 bases, J shed 3 bases, and the junction held 4 bases outside the gene matches. Germline V gene data show CDR1 as MNHEY and CDR2 as SMNVEV (reference sequence). The CDR3 is CASSSSAGGYNEQFF. CDR3 sequence (DNA): TGTGCCAGCAGTTCCTCAGCGGGGGGCTACAATGAGCAGTTCTTC.

The genes are TRBV7-2 and TRBJ1-1, with D unclear. This CDR3 spans 14 amino acids. The germline V gene has CDR1 SGHTA and CDR2 FQGNSA. The V end lost 5 bases, the J end lost 0 bases, and 10 bases lay between the germline ends. In DNA form, the CDR3 reads TGTGCCAGCAGCCCTTCAGCCTTGAACACTGAAGCTTTCTTT. It specifies CASSPSALNTEAFF.

This clonotype was detected once. This chain links TRBV4-1 with TRBJ1-4; the D is unclear. V shed 1 base and J shed 7 bases, with 10 bases lying between them. This CDR3 comprises 14 residues. Germline CDR1 is MGHRA and CDR2 is YSYEKL. The DNA for the CDR3 is TGCGCCAGCAGCCAAGTCCGGGCTCTTGAAAAACTGTTTTTT. Translation gives CASSQVRALEKLFF.

The V call is TRBV13, the J call TRBJ2-1; 10 bases fit TRBD2. The CDR3 totals 17 residues. Losses at the gene ends were 3 bases for V and 7 bases for J; bases not matched to a gene: 12. Germline V CDR1 and CDR2: PRHDT, FYEKMQ (reference sequence). The CDR3: CASSLLAGGLGGNEQFF. DNA for the CDR3: TGTGCCAGCAGCTTGTTAGCGGGGGGCCTTGGGGGAAATGAGCAGTTCTTC.